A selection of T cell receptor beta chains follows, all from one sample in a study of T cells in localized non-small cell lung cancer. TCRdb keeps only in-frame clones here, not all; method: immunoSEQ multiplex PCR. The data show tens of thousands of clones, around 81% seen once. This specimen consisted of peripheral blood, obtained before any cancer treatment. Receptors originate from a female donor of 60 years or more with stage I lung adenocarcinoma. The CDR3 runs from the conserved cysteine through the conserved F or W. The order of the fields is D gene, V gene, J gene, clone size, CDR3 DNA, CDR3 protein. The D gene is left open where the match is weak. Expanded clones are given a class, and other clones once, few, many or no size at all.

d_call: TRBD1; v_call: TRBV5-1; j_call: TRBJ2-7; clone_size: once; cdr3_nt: TGCGCCAGCAGCGGGGACAGGGCCTACGAGCAGTACTTC; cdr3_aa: CASSGDRAYEQYF
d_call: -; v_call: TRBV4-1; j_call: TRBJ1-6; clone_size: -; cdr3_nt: TGCGCCAGCAGCCAAGACGAGTTTGGTAACAGGGATAATTCACCCCTCCACTTT; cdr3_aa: CASSQDEFGNRDNSPLHF
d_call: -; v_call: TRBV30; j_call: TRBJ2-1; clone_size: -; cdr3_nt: TGTGCCTGGGAGGGGTACAATGAGCAGTTCTTC; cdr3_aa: CAWEGYNEQFF
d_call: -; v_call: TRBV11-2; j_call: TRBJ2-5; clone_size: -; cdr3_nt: TGTGCCAGCAGCGCCCGGGTGAGGGGAGTAGAGACCCAGTACTTC; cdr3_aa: CASSARVRGVETQYF
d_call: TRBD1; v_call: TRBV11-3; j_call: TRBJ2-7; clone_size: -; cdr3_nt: TGTGCCAGCAGCTCGACAGGGACCAGTTACGAGCAGTACTTC; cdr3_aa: CASSSTGTSYEQYF
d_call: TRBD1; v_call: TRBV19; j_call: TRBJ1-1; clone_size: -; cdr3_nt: TGTGCCAGTAGTAACAGGGGGCGCAGGCCCAGATTGACCACTGAAGCTTTCTTT; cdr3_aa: CASSNRGRRPRLTTEAFF
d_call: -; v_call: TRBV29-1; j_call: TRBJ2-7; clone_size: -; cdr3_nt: TGCAGCGTTGAACTGAGCTCCTACGAGCAGTACTTC; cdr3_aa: CSVELSSYEQYF
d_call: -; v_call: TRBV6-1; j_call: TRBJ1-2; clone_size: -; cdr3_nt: TGTGCCAGCAAGGCGGACGGTGTGGGGGGCTACACCTTC; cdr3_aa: CASKADGVGGYTF
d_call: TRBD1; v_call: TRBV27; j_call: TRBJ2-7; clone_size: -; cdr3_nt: TGTGCCAGCAGTCACGGGACAGGGGGCGAGCAGTACTTC; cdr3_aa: CASSHGTGGEQYF
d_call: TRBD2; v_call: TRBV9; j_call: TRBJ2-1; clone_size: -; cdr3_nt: TGTGCCAGCAGCGTAGTGGGACTAGCGGGATACAATGAGCAGTTCTTC; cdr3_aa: CASSVVGLAGYNEQFF
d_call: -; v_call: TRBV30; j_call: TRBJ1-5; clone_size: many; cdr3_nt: TGTGCCTGGTCCAGGGGCAGCAATCAGCCCCAGCATTTT; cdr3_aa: CAWSRGSNQPQHF
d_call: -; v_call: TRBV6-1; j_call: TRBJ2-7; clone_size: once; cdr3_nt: TGTGCCAGCAGGACGACGGACAGCTACGAGCAGTACTTC; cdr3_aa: CASRTTDSYEQYF
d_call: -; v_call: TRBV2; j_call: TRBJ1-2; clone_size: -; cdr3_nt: TGTGCCAGCAGTGCGGGGCCTGGATATGGCTACACCTTC; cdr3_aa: CASSAGPGYGYTF
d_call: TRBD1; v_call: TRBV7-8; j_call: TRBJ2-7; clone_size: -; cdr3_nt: TGTGCCAGCAGCGATGGGACAGTCTCCTACGAGCAGTACTTC; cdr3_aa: CASSDGTVSYEQYF
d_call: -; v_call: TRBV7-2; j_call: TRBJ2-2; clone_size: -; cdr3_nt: TGTGCCAGCAGCCATCCCCCGGGACGGACGAACACCGGGGAGCTGTTTTTT; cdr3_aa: CASSHPPGRTNTGELFF
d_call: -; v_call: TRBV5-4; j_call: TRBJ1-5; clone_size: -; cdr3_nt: TGTGCCAGCAGCTTGGCAGGGGCCAATCAGCCCCAGCATTTT; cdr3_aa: CASSLAGANQPQHF
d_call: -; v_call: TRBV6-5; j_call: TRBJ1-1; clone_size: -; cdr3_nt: TGTGCCAGCAGTTCGGTTTCGGACACTGAAGCTTTCTTT; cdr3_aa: CASSSVSDTEAFF
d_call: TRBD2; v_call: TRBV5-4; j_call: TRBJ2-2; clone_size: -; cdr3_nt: TGTGCCAGCAGCTTAGAACTAGCGGGCGCGAACACCGGGGAGCTGTTTTTT; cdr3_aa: CASSLELAGANTGELFF
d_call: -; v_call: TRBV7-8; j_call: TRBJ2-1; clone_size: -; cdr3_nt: TGTGCCAGCAGCTTAGTCGCGAGACTTGGGCAGTTCTTC; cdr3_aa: CASSLVARLGQFF
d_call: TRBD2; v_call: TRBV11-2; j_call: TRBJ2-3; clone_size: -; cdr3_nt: TGTGCCAGCAGCTTTAGCGGGAGTACAGATACGCAGTATTTT; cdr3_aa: CASSFSGSTDTQYF
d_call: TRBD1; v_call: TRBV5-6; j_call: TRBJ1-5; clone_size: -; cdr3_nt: TGTGCCAGCAGCTCCACAGGGGGCGTTGACCCCCAGCATTTT; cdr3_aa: CASSSTGGVDPQHF
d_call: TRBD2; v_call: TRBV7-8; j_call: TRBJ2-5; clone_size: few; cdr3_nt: TGTGCCAGCAGCATGGGGACTAGCGGGTGGGAGACCCAGTACTTC; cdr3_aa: CASSMGTSGWETQYF